This T cell receptor beta chain was captured in a study of monozygotic twins with inflammatory bowel disease. Study conclusions and caveats: Relative clonotype sharing with others was diminished in IBD patients versus healthy twins, particularly with disease activity. There was no support for any single strong signal or clonotype associated with IBD.

Comments on this clonotype: Its antigen is currently unknown.

CDR3 size: 16 residues. CDR1 and CDR2 (germline): SEHNR, FQNEAQ (reference sequence). Blood, about 2.5 ml, was drawn per donor. Eight separate reactions per sample yielded the cDNA. TCRdb re-called the 5' RACE reads, yielding one record per CDR3 amino acid sequence without DNA. The sample table includes around 210,000 distinct CDR3 sequences. This sequence was found in a human donor with ulcerative colitis or Crohn's disease, or a healthy co-twin of an affected twin (not recorded which). The chain couples TRBV7-9 to TRBJ1-1; TCRdb returns TRBD1, unconfirmable since there is no DNA. Source material: blood. CDR3 amino acids: CASSSPHDSLNTEAFF.